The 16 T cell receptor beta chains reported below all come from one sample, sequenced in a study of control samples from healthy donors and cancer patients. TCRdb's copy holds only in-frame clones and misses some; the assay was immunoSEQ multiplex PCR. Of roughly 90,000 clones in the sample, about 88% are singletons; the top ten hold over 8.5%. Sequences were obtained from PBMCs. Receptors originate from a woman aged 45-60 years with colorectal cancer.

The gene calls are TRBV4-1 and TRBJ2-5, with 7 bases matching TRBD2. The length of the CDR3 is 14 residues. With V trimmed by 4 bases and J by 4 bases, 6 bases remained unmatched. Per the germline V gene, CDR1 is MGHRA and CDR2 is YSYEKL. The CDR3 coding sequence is TGCGCCAGCAGCCTAGCGGGCCGGGGAGAGACCCAGTACTTC. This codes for CASSLAGRGETQYF.

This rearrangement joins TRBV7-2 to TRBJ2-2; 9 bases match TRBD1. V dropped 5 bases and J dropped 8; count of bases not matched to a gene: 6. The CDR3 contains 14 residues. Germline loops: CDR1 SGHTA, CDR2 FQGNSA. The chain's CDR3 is CASSIQGASGELFF. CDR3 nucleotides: TGTGCCAGCAGCATACAGGGGGCGTCGGGGGAGCTGTTTTTT.

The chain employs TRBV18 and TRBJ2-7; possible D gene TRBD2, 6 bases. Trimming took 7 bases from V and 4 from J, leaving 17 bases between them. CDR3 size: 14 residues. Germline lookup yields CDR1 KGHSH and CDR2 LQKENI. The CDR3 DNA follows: TGTGCCAGCTGGGCGGGACCCCCGGGGTACGAGCAGTACGTC. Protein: CASWAGPPGYEQYV.

The chain's CDR3 is CASSLWTGNYNEQFF. The CDR3 DNA sequence: TGCGCCAGCAGCCTGTGGACGGGAAACTACAATGAGCAGTTCTTC. This sequence joins TRBV5-1 and TRBJ2-1, with D possibly being TRBD2 (5 bases). V shed 4 bases and J shed 3 bases, with 14 bases lying between them. This CDR3 has 15 residues. Germline V gives CDR1 SGHRS, CDR2 YFSETQ.

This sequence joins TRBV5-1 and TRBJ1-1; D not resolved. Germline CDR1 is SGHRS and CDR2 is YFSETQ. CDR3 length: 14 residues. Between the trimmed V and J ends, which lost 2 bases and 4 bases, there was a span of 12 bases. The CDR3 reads CASSFNPGSTEAFF. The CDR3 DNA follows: TGCGCCAGCAGCTTCAACCCGGGGAGCACTGAAGCTTTCTTT.

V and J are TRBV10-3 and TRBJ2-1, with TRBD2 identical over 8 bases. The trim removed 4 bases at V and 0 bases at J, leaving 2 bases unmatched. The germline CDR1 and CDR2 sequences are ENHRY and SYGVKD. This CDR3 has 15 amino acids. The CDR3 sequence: CAISGAGGSYNEQFF. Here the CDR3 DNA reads TGTGCCATCAGTGGGGCGGGGGGCTCCTACAATGAGCAGTTCTTC.

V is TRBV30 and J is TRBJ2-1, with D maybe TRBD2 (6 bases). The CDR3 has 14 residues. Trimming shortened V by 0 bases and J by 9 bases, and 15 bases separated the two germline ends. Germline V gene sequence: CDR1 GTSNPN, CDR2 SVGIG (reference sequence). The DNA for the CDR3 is TGTGCCTGGAGTGTAAAGGACTACTTTACTGAGCAGTTCTTC. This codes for CAWSVKDYFTEQFF.

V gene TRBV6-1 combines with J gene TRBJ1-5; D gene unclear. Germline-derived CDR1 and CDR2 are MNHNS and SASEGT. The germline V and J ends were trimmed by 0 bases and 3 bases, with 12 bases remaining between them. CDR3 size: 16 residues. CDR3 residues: CASSEARLGLNQPQHF. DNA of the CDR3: TGTGCCAGCAGTGAAGCGCGTCTAGGCCTCAATCAGCCCCAGCATTTT.

CDR3 sequence: CASSDFIFRQGAETIMNTEAFF. The DNA of the CDR3 is TGTGCCAGCAGTGACTTCATTTTTAGACAGGGCGCCGAGACAATTATGAACACTGAAGCTTTCTTT. The rearrangement uses TRBV6-4 and TRBJ1-1; 7 nucleotides match TRBD1. The CDR3 consists of 22 residues. V shed 1 base, J shed 0 bases, and the junction held 23 bases outside the gene matches. CDR1 is MRHNA, CDR2 SNTAGT, per germline.

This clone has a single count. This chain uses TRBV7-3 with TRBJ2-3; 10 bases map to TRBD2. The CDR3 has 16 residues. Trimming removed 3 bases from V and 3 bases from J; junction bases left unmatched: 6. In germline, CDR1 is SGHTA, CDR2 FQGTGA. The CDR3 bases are TGTGCCAGCAGCTTGATAGCTAGCGGGGGAACAGATACGCAGTATTTT. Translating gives CASSLIASGGTDTQYF.

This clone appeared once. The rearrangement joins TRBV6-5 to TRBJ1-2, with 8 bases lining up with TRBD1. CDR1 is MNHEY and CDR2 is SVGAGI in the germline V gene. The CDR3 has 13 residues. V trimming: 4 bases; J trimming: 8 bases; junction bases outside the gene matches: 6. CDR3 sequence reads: CASSSSNRGGYTF. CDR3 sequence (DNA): TGTGCCAGCAGTTCTTCTAACAGGGGGGGCTACACCTTC.

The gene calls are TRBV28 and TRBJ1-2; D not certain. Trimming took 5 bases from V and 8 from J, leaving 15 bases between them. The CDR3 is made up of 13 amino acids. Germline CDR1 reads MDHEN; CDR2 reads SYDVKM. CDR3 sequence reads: CASSPPSWTGYTF. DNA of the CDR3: TGTGCCAGCAGTCCGCCCTCCTGGACCGGCTACACCTTC.

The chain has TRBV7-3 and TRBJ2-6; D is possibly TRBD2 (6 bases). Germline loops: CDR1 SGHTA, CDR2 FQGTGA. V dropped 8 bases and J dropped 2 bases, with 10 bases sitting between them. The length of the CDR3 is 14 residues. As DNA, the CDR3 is TGTGCCAGCGGCCGGGGGACTGGGGCCAACGTCCTGACTTTC. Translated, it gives CASGRGTGANVLTF.

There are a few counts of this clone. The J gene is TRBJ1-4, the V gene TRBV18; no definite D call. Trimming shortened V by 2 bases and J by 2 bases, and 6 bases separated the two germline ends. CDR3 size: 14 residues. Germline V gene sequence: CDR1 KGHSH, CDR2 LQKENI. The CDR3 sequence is CASSPTGTNEKLFF. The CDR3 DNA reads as TGTGCCAGCTCACCAACGGGGACTAATGAAAAACTGTTTTTT.

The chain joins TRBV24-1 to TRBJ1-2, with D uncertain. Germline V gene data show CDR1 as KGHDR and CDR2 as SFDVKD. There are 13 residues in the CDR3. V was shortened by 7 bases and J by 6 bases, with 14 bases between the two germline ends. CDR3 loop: CATSPGWEDGYTF. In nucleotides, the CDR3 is TGTGCCACCAGCCCCGGTTGGGAAGATGGCTACACCTTC.

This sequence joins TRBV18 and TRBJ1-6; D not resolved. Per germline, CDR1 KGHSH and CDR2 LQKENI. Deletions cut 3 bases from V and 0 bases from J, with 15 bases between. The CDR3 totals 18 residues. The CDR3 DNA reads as TGTGCCAGCTCACCGGTTAGTGGGGTGAGCTCCTATAATTCACCCCTCCACTTT. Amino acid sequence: CASSPVSGVSSYNSPLHF.